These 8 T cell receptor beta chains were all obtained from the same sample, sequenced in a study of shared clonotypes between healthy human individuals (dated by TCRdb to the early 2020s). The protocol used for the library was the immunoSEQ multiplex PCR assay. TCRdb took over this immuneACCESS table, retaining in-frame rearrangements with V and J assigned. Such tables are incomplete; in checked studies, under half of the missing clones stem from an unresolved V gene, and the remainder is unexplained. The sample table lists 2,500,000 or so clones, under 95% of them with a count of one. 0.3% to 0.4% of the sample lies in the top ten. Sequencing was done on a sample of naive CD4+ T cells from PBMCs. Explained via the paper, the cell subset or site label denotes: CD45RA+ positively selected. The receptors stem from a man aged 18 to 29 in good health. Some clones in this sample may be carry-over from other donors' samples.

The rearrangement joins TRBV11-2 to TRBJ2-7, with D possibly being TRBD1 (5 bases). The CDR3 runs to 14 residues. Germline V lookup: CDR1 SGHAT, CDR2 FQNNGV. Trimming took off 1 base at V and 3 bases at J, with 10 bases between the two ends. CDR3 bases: TGTGCCAGCAGCTTAGTTCACAGGAACTACGAGCAGTACTTC. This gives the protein CASSLVHRNYEQYF. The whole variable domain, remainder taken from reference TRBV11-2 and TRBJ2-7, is EAGVAQSPRYKIIEKRQSVAFWCNPISGHATLYWYQQILGQGPKLLIQFQNNGVVDDSQLPKDRFSAERLKGVDSTLKIQPAKLEDSAVYLCASSLVHRNYEQYFGPGTRLTVT.

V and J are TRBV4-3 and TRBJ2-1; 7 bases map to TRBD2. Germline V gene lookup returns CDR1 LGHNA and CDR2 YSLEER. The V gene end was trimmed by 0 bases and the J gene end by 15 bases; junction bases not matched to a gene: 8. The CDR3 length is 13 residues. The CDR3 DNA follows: TGCGCCAGCAGCCAAGACACAGGACTAGGACTGTTCTTC. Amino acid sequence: CASSQDTGLGLFF.

The CDR3 spells CASSPGTGSVEKLFF. In nucleotides, the CDR3 is TGTGCCAGCAGCCCCGGGACGGGAAGTGTTGAAAAACTGTTTTTT. V and J are TRBV5-4 and TRBJ1-4, with D tentatively TRBD1 (5 bases). Germline CDR1 and CDR2: SGHNT and YYREEE (reference sequence). This CDR3 comprises 15 residues. Trimming removed 4 bases from V and 7 bases from J, with 17 bases in between. The full variable domain, rest sourced from reference TRBV5-4 and TRBJ1-4, is ETGVTQSPTHLIKTRGQQVTLRCSSQSGHNTVSWYQQALGQGPQFIFQYYREEENGRGNFPPRFSGLQFPNYSSELNVNALELDDSALYLCASSPGTGSVEKLFFGSGTQLSVL.

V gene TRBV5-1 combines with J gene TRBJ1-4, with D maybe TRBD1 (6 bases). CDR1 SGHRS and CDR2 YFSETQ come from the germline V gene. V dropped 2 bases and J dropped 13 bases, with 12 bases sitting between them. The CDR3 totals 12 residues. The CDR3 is CASSLEGQILFF. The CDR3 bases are TGCGCCAGCAGCTTAGAAGGACAGATACTGTTTTTT.

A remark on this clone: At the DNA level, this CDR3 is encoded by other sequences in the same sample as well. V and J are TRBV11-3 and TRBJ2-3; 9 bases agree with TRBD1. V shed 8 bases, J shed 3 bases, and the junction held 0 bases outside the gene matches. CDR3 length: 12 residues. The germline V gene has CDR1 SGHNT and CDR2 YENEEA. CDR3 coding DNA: TGTGCCAGCGGGACAGGGACAGATACGCAGTATTTT. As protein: CASGTGTDTQYF.

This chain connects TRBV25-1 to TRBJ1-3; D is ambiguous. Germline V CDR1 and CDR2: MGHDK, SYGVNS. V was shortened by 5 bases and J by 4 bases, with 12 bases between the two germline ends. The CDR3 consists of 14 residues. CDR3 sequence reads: CASSNTRAGNTIYF. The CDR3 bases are TGTGCCAGCAGTAACACCCGAGCAGGAAACACCATATATTTT. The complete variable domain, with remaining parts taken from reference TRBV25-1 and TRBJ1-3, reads EADIYQTPRYLVIGTGKKITLECSQTMGHDKMYWYQQDPGMELHLIHYSYGVNSTEKGDLSSESTVSRIRTEHFPLTLESARPSHTSQYLCASSNTRAGNTIYFGEGSWLTVV.

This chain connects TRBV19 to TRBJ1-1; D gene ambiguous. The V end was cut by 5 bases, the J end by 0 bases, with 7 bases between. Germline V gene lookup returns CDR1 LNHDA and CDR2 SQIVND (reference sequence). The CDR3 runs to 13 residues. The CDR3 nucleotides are TGTGCCAGTAGTTTTCGCATGAACACTGAAGCTTTCTTT. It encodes CASSFRMNTEAFF.

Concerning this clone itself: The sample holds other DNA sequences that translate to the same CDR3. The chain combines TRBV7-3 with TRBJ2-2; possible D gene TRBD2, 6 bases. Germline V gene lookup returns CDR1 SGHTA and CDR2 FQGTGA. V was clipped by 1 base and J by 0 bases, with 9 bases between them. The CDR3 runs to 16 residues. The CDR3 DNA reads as TGTGCCAGCAGCTTAAATAGCGGCGCGAACACCGGGGAGCTGTTTTTT. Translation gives CASSLNSGANTGELFF.